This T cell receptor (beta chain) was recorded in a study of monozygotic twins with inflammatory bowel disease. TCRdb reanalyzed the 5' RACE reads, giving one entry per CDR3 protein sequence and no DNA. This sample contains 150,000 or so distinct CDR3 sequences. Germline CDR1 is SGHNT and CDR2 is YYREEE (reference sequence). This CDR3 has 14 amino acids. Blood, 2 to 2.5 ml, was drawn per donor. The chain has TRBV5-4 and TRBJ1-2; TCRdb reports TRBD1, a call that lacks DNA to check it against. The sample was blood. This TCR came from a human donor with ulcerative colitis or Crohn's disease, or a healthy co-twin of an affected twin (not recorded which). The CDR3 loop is CASRVRGGALGYTF.